The rows below give T cell receptor beta chains drawn from one sample of a study of blood T cell repertoires in COVID-19. Assay used: immunoSEQ multiplex PCR; TCRdb lists only in-frame clones, some missing. The data show about 120,000 clones, about 87% seen once. Sequencing used peripheral blood. The receptors here all came from a woman between 45 and 60 years old with acute or convalescent COVID-19. CDR3s include the opening cysteine and the closing phenylalanine or tryptophan. Each record gives: V gene, CDR3 length, J gene, clone size, D gene, CDR3 DNA, CDR3 protein. The D gene is left open where the match is weak. For some rows the clone size is stated as once, few or many, or as a class when expanded; others skip it.

>TRBV25-1|14|TRBJ2-2|-|-
TGTGCCAGCAGCGACGGACTGAACACCGGGGAGCTGTTTTTT
CASSDGLNTGELFF
>TRBV29-1|14|TRBJ2-7|few|-
TGCAGCGTTAGGGGACACGACGATATCTACGAGCAGTACTTC
CSVRGHDDIYEQYF
>TRBV5-1|16|TRBJ2-7|-|-
TGCGCCAGCAGCCCTCGAGGGGGTTCTACCTCCTACGAGCAGTACTTC
CASSPRGGSTSYEQYF
>TRBV11-2|14|TRBJ2-3|once|-
TGTGCCAGCAGCTTAGACAGGGTTAAAGATACGCAGTATTTT
CASSLDRVKDTQYF
>TRBV2|16|TRBJ2-2|once|TRBD1
TGTGCCAGCAGTGAAGAGACAGGGGCCGACACCGGGGAGCTGTTTTTT
CASSEETGADTGELFF
>TRBV4-3|16|TRBJ1-6|-|TRBD1
TGCGCCAGCAGCCAAGGCGTGGCAGGGGGTCCCTCACCCCTCCACTTT
CASSQGVAGGPSPLHF
>TRBV30|13|TRBJ1-2|-|-
TGTGCCTGGAGGTTCTCAGGGGCCTATGGCTACACCTTC
CAWRFSGAYGYTF
>TRBV11-2|12|TRBJ2-1|once|-
TGTGCCAGCAGCTTTCGAGTGTTTGAGCAGTTCTTC
CASSFRVFEQFF
>TRBV7-2|15|TRBJ1-2|-|-
TGTGCCAGCAGCTTAGAGGCGGCAGGGGTCTATGGCTACACCTTC
CASSLEAAGVYGYTF
>TRBV7-6|14|TRBJ1-5|-|TRBD1
TGTGCCAGCAGCTCGGGACAGGGAGAATGGCCCCAGCATTTT
CASSSGQGEWPQHF
>TRBV7-2|14|TRBJ2-1|-|TRBD2
TGTGCCAGCAGCCGTTTCGGTAGCGGGAGATTGCCTCTCTTC
CASSRFGSGRLPLF
>TRBV11-2|14|TRBJ1-5|-|-
TGTGCCAGCAGCTTAAAGGGGAGGGAGCAGCCCCAGCATTTT
CASSLKGREQPQHF
>TRBV7-9|15|TRBJ2-3|-|-
TGTGCCAGCAGCTTAGCGCAGGGTGCCACAGATACGCAGTATTTT
CASSLAQGATDTQYF
>TRBV18|13|TRBJ1-1|-|-
TGTGCCAGCTCACCCCTTATGAACACTGAAGCTTTCTTT
CASSPLMNTEAFF
>TRBV15|14|TRBJ1-2|-|-
TGTGCCACCAGCAGTAGCAGGGGTGGGTATGGCTACACCTTC
CATSSSRGGYGYTF
>TRBV30|13|TRBJ2-1|-|-
TGTGCCTGGAGACAGAGCTCCTACAATGAGCAGTTCTTC
CAWRQSSYNEQFF
>TRBV19|14|TRBJ1-5|-|TRBD1
TGTGCCAGTAGCGCCAGGGGGCCAAATCAGCCCCAGCATTTT
CASSARGPNQPQHF
>TRBV30|12|TRBJ2-7|-|-
TGTGCCTGGAGTACCTACGCCTACGAGCAGTACTTC
CAWSTYAYEQYF
>TRBV24-1|17|TRBJ2-2|-|-
TGTGCCACCGGCGGGCCCCAAACCGGGACACGGGCCGGGGAGCTGTTTTTT
CATGGPQTGTRAGELFF
>TRBV6-1|20|TRBJ1-5|-|TRBD1
TGTGCCAGCAGTGCCATTACCGGGACAGGGGTTCATTATAGCAATCAGCCCCAGCATTTT
CASSAITGTGVHYSNQPQHF